One sample yielded the 11 T cell receptor beta chains listed below, sequenced in a study of T cells in localized non-small cell lung cancer. Measured with immunoSEQ multiplex PCR; TCRdb has only the in-frame clones, and not every one. The table includes tens of thousands of clones, 80% to 95% detected once. The sample in question was peripheral blood, obtained before any cancer treatment. These receptors came from a woman aged 40 to 75 with stage I lung adenocarcinoma.

This chain links TRBV15 with TRBJ1-2, with D perhaps TRBD1 (6 bases). V was trimmed by 1 base and J by 3 bases, leaving 9 bases between them. CDR3 length: 14 amino acids. Germline CDR1 reads LNHNV; CDR2 reads YYDKDF (reference sequence). CDR3 DNA: TGTGCCACCAGCAGAGCCCGACAGGACTATGGCTACACCTTC. This gives the protein CATSRARQDYGYTF.

The chain carries TRBV15 and TRBJ2-5, with TRBD1 as a possible D gene (5 bases). There are 15 residues in the CDR3. Germline V gene data show CDR1 as LNHNV and CDR2 as YYDKDF (reference sequence). V was trimmed by 3 bases and J by 5 bases, leaving 16 bases between them. The CDR3, as DNA: TGTGCCACCAGCAGGTCCCTTGGGGCCGCGGAGACCCAGTACTTC. Amino acids: CATSRSLGAAETQYF.

This rearrangement joins TRBV2 to TRBJ2-1, with D perhaps TRBD2 (5 bases). Deletions cut 8 bases from V and 7 bases from J, with 9 bases between. The CDR3 totals 11 residues. Germline-derived CDR1 and CDR2 are SNHLY and FYNNEI. The CDR3 here is CASEGRNEQFF. The CDR3 region has the DNA TGTGCCAGCGAGGGCCGAAATGAGCAGTTCTTC.

The chain recombines TRBV11-3 with TRBJ2-7; no firm D call. Germline V gene sequence: CDR1 SGHNT, CDR2 YENEEA. V was cut by 4 bases and J by 6 bases, with 13 bases left in between. The CDR3 spans 13 residues. CDR3 nucleotide sequence: TGTGCCAGCAGCTGGAGAGTCAGCCTCGAGCAGTACTTC. This translates into CASSWRVSLEQYF.

This clone was picked up a small number of times. This chain uses TRBV9 with TRBJ2-7, with 7 bases aligning to TRBD1. From germline, CDR1 is SGDLS and CDR2 YYNGEE. V shed 4 bases and J 0 bases; nucleotides not matched to a gene: 10. This CDR3 is built from 16 residues. This CDR3 is CASSTRDSSSSYEQYF. The CDR3 DNA follows: TGTGCCAGCAGCACCCGGGACAGCTCTAGCTCCTACGAGCAGTACTTC.

CDR3 nucleotide sequence: TGTGCCAGCAGTGAAGTCAGGGGCCCTAACTATGGCTACACCTTC. Encoded protein: CASSEVRGPNYGYTF. The chain joins TRBV6-1 to TRBJ1-2; D is perhaps TRBD1 (6 bases). V dropped 1 base and J dropped 0 bases, with 9 bases sitting between them. CDR3 length: 15 residues. Germline CDR1 is MNHNS and CDR2 is SASEGT.

The V gene is TRBV11-2, the J gene TRBJ1-4; TRBD1 might be the D (6 bases). The CDR3 runs 14 residues. Germline V gene lookup returns CDR1 SGHAT and CDR2 FQNNGV. V lost 6 bases, J lost 7 bases, and 15 bases lay in between. This CDR3 is CASSSEGGREKLFF. DNA of the CDR3: TGTGCCAGCAGTTCGGAGGGGGGACGTGAAAAACTGTTTTTT. Full variable domain (remainder filled in from reference TRBV11-2 and TRBJ1-4): EAGVAQSPRYKIIEKRQSVAFWCNPISGHATLYWYQQILGQGPKLLIQFQNNGVVDDSQLPKDRFSAERLKGVDSTLKIQPAKLEDSAVYLCASSSEGGREKLFFGSGTQLSVL.

Regarding this clone: Other DNA sequences within the sample encode an identical CDR3. The gene calls are TRBV4-3 and TRBJ1-2, with no clear D. The CDR3 length is 14 residues. Trimming took off 1 base at V and 0 bases at J, with 6 bases between the two ends. Per the germline V gene, CDR1 is LGHNA and CDR2 is YSLEER. CDR3 loop: CASSQGGTNYGYTF. The CDR3 nucleotides read TGCGCCAGCAGCCAAGGGGGAACTAACTATGGCTACACCTTC.

This sequence joins TRBV4-3 and TRBJ1-2; no firm D call. V was pared by 0 bases and J by 3 bases, with 11 bases between. Germline loops: CDR1 LGHNA, CDR2 YSLEER. This CDR3 has 15 amino acids. CDR3 amino acids: CASSQDSTGYYGYTF. Written as DNA, the CDR3 is TGCGCCAGCAGCCAAGACTCCACGGGGTACTATGGCTACACCTTC.

The rearrangement links TRBV16 to TRBJ1-3; D not certain. V was trimmed by 5 bases and J by 3 bases, leaving 5 bases between them. Germline CDR1 is KGHSY and CDR2 is FQNENV. This CDR3 region has 12 residues. The CDR3 reads CASSSIGNTIYF. Written as DNA, the CDR3 is TGTGCCAGCAGCTCCATTGGAAACACCATATATTTT.

This sequence joins TRBV10-1 and TRBJ1-2, with D possibly being TRBD1 (5 bases). Trimming took off 6 bases at V and 2 bases at J, with 19 bases between the two ends. The germline gives CDR1 WNHNN, CDR2 SYGVQD (reference sequence). This CDR3 is 16 amino acids long. CDR3 DNA sequence: TGCGCCAGCAGCGCCCCGAGGGGCCTCCCGAACTATGGCTACACCTTC. This translates into CASSAPRGLPNYGYTF.